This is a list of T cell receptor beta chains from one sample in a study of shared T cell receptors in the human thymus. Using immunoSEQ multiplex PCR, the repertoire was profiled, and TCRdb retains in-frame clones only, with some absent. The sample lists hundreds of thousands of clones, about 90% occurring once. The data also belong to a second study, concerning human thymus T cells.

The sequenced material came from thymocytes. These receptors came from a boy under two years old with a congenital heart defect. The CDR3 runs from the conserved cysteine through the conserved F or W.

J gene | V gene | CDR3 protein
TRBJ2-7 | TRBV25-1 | CASSSSGNETYEQYF
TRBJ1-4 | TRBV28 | CASSLRHDRVQEKLFF
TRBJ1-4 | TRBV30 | CAWGQGNEKLFF
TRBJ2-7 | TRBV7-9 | CASSSSDWSSYEQYF
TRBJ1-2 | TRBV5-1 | CASSTGQGLPGYTF
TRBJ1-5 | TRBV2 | CASSEARTETDSNQPQHF
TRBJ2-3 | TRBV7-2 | CASSLGLADTQYF
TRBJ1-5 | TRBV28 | CASSFTPGGGGGNQPQHF
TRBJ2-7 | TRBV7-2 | CASSLLKTGGLYEQYF
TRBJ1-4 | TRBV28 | CASSFRRQGRRSGEKLFF
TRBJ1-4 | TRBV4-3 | CASSQGQDEKLFF
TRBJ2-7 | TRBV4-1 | CASSQDRGPPYEQYF
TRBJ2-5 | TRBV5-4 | CASSFAGEETQYF
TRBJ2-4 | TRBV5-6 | CASSLSSQAHKNIQYF
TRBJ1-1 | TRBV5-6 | CASSFRDRGRETEAFF
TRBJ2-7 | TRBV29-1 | CSVVGGNRPYEQYF